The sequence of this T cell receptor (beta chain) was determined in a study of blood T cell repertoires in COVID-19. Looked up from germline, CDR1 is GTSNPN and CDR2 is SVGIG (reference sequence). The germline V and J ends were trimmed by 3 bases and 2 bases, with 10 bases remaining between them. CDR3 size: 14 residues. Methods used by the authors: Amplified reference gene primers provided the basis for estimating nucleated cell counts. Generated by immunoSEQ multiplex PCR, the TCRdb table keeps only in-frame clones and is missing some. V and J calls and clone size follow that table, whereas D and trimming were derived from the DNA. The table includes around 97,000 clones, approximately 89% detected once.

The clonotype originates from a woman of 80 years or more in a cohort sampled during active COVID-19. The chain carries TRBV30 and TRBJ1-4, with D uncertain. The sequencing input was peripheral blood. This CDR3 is CAWRRGLTNEKLFF. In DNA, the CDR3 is TGTGCCTGGAGACGCGGCCTTACTAATGAAAAACTGTTTTTT.